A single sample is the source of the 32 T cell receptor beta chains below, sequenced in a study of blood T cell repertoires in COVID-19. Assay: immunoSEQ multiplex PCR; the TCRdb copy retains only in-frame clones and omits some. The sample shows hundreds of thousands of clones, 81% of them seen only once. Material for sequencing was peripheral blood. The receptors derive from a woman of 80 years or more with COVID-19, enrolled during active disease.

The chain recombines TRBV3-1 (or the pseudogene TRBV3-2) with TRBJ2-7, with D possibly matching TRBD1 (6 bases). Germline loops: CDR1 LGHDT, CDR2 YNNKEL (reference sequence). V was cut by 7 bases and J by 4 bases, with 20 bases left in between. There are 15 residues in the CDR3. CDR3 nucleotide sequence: TGTGCCAGCAAGCAGGGGCTGTTATCCCCGTACGAGCAGTACTTC. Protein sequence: CASKQGLLSPYEQYF.

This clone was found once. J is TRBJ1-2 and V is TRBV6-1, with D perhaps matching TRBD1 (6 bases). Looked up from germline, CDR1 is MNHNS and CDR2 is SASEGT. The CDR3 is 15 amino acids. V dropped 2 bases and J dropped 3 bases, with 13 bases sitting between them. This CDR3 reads CASSEMGRGYYGYTF. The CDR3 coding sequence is TGTGCCAGCAGTGAAATGGGGAGGGGGTACTATGGCTACACCTTC.

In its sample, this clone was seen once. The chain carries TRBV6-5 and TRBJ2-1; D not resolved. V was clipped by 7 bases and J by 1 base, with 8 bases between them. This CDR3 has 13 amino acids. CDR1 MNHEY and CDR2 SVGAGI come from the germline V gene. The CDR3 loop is CASKAVSYNEQFF. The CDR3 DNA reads TGTGCCAGCAAGGCGGTTTCCTACAATGAGCAGTTCTTC.

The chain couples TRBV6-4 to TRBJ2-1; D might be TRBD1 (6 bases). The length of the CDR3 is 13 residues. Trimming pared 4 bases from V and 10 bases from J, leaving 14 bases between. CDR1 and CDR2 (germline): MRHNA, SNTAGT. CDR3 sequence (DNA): TGTGCCAGCAGTGCGCTACAGGGTGGCGAGCAGTTCTTC. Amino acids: CASSALQGGEQFF.

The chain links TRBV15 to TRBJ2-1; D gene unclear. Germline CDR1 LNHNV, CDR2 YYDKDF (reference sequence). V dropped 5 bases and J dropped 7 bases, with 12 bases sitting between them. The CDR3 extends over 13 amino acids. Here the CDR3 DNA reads TGTGCCACCAGCTCCCAGAAGTTTAATGAGCAGTTCTTC. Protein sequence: CATSSQKFNEQFF.

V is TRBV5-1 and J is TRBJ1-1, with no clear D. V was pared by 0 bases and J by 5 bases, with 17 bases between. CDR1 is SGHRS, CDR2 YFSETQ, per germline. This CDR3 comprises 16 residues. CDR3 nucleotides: TGCGCCAGCAGCTTGGCGACTCCGGGAGTTTGGACTGAAGCTTTCTTT. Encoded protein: CASSLATPGVWTEAFF.

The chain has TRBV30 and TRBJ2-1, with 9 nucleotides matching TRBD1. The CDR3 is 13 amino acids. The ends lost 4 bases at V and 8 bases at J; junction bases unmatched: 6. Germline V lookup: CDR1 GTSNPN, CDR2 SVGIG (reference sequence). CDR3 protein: CAWNRGQEDEQFF. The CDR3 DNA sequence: TGTGCCTGGAACAGGGGGCAGGAAGATGAGCAGTTCTTC.

The CDR3 DNA is TGCGCCAGCAGCTTGGCGGCAGGGCGGAATGAAAAACTGTTTTTT. This encodes CASSLAAGRNEKLFF. The chain has TRBV5-1 and TRBJ1-4; tentatively, D is TRBD1 (5 bases). The V gene lost 0 bases and the J gene lost 5 bases, with 11 bases spanning the gap. Germline V gene sequence: CDR1 SGHRS, CDR2 YFSETQ. CDR3 length: 15 amino acids.

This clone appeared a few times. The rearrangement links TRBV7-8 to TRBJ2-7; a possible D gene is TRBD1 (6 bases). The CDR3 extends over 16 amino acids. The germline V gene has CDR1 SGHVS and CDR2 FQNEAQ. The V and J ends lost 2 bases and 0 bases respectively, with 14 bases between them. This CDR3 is CASSLITTGSSYEQYF. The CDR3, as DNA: TGTGCCAGCAGCTTAATCACGACAGGAAGCTCCTACGAGCAGTACTTC.

The CDR3 sequence: CASKGQYNSPLHF. The CDR3 bases are TGTGCCAGCAAAGGACAGTATAATTCACCCCTCCACTTT. This rearrangement joins TRBV6-5 to TRBJ1-6, with D perhaps matching TRBD1 (6 bases). The CDR3 runs to 13 residues. The V gene's germline CDR1 is MNHEY and CDR2 SVGAGI. The V end was cut by 7 bases, the J end by 4 bases, with 8 bases between.

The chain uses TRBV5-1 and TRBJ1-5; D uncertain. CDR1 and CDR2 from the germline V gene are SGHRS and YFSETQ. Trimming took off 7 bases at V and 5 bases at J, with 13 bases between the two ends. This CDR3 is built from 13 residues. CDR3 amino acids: CASARNYDQPQHF. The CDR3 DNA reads TGCGCCAGCGCTAGGAACTACGATCAGCCCCAGCATTTT.

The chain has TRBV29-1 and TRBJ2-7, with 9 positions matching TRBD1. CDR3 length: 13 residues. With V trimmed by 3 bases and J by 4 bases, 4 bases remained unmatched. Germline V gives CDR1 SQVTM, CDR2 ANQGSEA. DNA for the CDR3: TGCAGCGTTGAGGGGACAGGGAGGTACGAGCAGTACTTC. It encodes CSVEGTGRYEQYF.

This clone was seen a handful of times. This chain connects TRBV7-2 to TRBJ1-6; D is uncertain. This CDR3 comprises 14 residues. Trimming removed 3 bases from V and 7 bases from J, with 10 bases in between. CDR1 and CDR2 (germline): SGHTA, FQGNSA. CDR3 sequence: CASSFLGENSPLHF. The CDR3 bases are TGTGCCAGCAGCTTTTTGGGCGAGAATTCACCCCTCCACTTT.

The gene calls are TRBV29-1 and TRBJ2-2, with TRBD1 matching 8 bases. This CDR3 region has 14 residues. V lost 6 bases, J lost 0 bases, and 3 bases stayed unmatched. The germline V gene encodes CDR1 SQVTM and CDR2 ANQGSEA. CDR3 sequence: CSVGDRSNTGELFF. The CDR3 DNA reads TGCAGCGTGGGGGACAGGTCGAACACCGGGGAGCTGTTTTTT.

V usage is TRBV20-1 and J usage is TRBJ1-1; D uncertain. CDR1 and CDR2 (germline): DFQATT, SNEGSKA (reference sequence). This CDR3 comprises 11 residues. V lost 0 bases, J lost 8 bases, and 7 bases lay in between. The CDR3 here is CSARDSSEAFF. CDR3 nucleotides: TGCAGTGCTAGAGATTCTTCCGAAGCTTTCTTT.

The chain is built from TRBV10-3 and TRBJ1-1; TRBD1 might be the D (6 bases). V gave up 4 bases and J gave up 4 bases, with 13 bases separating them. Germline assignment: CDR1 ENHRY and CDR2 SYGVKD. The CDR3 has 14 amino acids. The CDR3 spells CAISVGGQVTEAFF. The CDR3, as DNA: TGTGCCATCAGTGTGGGGGGGCAGGTCACTGAAGCTTTCTTT.

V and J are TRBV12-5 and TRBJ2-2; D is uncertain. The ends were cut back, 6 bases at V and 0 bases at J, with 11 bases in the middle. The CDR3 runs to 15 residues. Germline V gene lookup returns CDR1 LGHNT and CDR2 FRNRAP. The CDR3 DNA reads TGTGCTAGTGGATACACAGTAACGAACACCGGGGAGCTGTTTTTT. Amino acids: CASGYTVTNTGELFF.

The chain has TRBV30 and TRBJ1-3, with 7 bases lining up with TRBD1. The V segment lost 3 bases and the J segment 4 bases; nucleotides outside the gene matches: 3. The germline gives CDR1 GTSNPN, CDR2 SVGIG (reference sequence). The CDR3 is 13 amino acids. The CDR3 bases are TGTGCCTGGAGGCCGACAGGGGGAAACACCATATATTTT. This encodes CAWRPTGGNTIYF. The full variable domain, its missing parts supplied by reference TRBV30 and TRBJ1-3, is SQTIHQWPATLVQPVGSPLSLECTVEGTSNPNLYWYRQAAGRGLQLLFYSVGIGQISSEVPQNLSASRPQDRQFILSSKKLLLSDSGFYLCAWRPTGGNTIYFGEGSWLTVV.

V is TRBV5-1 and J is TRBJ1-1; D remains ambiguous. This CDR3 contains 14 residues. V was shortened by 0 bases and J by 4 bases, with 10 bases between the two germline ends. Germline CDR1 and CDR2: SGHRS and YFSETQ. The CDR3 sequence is CASSLAVGITEAFF. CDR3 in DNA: TGCGCCAGCAGCTTGGCAGTCGGGATCACTGAAGCTTTCTTT.

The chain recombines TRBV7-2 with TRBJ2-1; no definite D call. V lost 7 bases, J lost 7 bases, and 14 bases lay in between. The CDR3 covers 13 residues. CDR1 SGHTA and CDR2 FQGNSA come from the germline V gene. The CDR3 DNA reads TGTGCCAGCACCTCGCGTCCCCAAAATGAGCAGTTCTTC. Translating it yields CASTSRPQNEQFF.

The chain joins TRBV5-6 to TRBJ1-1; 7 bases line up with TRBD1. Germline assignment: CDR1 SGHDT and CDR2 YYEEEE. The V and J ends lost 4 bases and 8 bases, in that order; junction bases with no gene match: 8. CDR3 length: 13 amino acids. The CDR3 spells CASSPQDRREAFF. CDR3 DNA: TGTGCCAGCAGCCCCCAGGACAGGAGGGAAGCTTTCTTT.

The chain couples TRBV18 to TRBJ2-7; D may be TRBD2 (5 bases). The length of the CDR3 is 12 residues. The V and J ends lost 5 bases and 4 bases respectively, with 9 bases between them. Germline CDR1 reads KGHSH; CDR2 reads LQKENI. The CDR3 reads CASSAGLYEQYF. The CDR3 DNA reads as TGTGCCAGCTCAGCGGGCCTTTACGAGCAGTACTTC.

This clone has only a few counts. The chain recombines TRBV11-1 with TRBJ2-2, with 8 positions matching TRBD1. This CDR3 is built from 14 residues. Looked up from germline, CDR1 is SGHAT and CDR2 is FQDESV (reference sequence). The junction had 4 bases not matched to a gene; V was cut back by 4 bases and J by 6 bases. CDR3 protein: CASSSRQGSGELFF. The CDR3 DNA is TGTGCCAGCAGCTCCCGACAGGGGTCCGGGGAGCTGTTTTTT.

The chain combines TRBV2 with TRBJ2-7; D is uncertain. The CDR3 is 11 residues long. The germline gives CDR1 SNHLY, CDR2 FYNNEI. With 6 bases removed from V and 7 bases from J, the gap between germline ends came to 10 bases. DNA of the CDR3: TGTGCCAGCAGCCTGACTTGGGAGCAGTACTTC. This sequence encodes CASSLTWEQYF.

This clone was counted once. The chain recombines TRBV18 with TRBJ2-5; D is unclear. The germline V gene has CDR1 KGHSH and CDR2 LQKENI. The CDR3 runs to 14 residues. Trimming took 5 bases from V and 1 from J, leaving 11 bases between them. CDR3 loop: CASSSRSGQETQYF. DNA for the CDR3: TGTGCCAGCTCATCCAGGTCAGGCCAAGAGACCCAGTACTTC.

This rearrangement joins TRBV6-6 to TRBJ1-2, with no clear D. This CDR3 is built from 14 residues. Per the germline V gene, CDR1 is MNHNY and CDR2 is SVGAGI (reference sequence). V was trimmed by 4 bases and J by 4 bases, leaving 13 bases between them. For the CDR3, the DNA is TGTGCCAGCAGTTTAATTGACATAGTCTATGGCTACACCTTC. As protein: CASSLIDIVYGYTF.

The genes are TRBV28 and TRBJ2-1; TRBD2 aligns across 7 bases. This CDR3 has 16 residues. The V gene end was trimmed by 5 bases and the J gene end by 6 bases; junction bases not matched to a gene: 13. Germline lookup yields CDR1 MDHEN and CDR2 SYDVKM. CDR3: CASSEVLGRALNEQFF. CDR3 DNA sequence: TGTGCCAGCAGTGAGGTTCTAGGGAGGGCCCTCAATGAGCAGTTCTTC.

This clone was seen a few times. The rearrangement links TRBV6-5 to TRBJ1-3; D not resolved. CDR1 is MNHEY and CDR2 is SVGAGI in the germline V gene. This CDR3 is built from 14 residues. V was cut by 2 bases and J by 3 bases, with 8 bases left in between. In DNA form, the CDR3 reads TGTGCCAGCAGTTACCGGGGAGATGGAAACACCATATATTTT. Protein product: CASSYRGDGNTIYF.

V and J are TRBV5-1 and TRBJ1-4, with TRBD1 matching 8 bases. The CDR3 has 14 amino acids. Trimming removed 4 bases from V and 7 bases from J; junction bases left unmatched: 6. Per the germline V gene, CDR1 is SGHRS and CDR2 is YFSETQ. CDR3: CASSPGQGSEKLFF. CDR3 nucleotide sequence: TGCGCCAGCAGCCCAGGACAGGGTAGTGAAAAACTGTTTTTT.

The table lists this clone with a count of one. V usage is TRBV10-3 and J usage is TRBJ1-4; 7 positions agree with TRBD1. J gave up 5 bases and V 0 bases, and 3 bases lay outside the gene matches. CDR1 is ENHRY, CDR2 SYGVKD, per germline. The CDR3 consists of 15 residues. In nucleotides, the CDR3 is TGTGCCATCAGTGAGTCGGGCAGGGGGAATGAAAAACTGTTTTTT. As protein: CAISESGRGNEKLFF.

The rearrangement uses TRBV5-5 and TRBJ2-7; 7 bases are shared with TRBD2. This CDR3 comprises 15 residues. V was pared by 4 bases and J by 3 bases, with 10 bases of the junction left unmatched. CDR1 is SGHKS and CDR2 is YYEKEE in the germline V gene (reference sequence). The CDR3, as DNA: TGTGCCAGCAGCCCCAGACTAGCAGGGAACTACGAGCAGTACTTC. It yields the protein CASSPRLAGNYEQYF.

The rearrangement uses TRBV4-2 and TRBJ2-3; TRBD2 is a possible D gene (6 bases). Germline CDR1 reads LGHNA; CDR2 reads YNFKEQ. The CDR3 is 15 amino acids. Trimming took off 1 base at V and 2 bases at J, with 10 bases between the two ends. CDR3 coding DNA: TGTGCCAGCAGCCAAGGGACGGGAGACACAGATACGCAGTATTTT. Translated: CASSQGTGDTDTQYF.